This TCR beta chain was observed in a study of PD-L1 blockade in urothelial cancer. The data were produced by immunoSEQ multiplex PCR, yet TCRdb's version contains in-frame clones alone and is incomplete. The data show some 30,000 clones, about 88% seen once. The V gene end was trimmed by 3 bases and the J gene end by 4 bases; junction bases not matched to a gene: 3. Per the germline V gene, CDR1 is GTSNPN and CDR2 is SVGIG (reference sequence). This CDR3 is 13 amino acids long. Source: PBMCs, taken around atezolizumab (anti-PD-L1) treatment. The rearrangement uses TRBV30 and TRBJ1-5; 7 bases line up with TRBD1. The sequence was obtained from a man aged 50-60 years with urothelial cancer. The CDR3 protein is CAWRGDRNQPQHF. The CDR3 DNA sequence: TGTGCCTGGAGAGGGGACAGAAATCAGCCCCAGCATTTT. Complete variable domain (other parts from reference TRBV30 and TRBJ1-5): SQTIHQWPATLVQPVGSPLSLECTVEGTSNPNLYWYRQAAGRGLQLLFYSVGIGQISSEVPQNLSASRPQDRQFILSSKKLLLSDSGFYLCAWRGDRNQPQHFGDGTRLSIL.